This paragraph covers one T cell receptor (beta chain) sequence. Its specificity is not known. This entry belongs to a study of T cell responses to AZD1222 COVID-19 vaccine. Method: immunoSEQ multiplex PCR; TCRdb's copy keeps in-frame clones and lacks some. The sample yields 130,000 to 150,000 clones, under 95% seen once. General study results and limits: Researchers report vaccine-associated CD4 TCRs spanning spike, with dominance at 160-218 and 743-854. A mostly white British donor set with more females was recruited, and clonal diversity was possibly underestimated.

V shed 3 bases, J shed 3 bases, and the junction held 1 base outside the gene matches. Germline V gives CDR1 SGHTA, CDR2 FQGTGA. This CDR3 has 13 amino acids. This specimen consisted of peripheral blood, obtained on day 0 of MenACWY control vaccination. The TCR sequence derives from an adult in good health. The V gene is TRBV7-3, the J gene TRBJ1-1; 7 bases fit TRBD1. CDR3 loop: CASSFGQDTEAFF. The CDR3 coding sequence is TGTGCCAGCAGCTTCGGACAGGACACTGAAGCTTTCTTT.